This T cell receptor (beta chain) came from a study of blood T cells in healthy people across ages. The V gene's germline CDR1 is SGHVS and CDR2 FNYEAQ. The CDR3 is 17 amino acids. Each of the donors had approximately 10 milliliters of peripheral blood drawn into EDTA-treated Vacutainer tubes. A second PCR, run for about 6 to 12 cycles, used a sample-barcoded 5' primer plus a J-beta primer mix. TCRdb re-called the 5' RACE reads through MiXCR, storing one row per CDR3 protein. The sample lists about 640,000 distinct CDR3 sequences; approximately 30% were seen once. Study-wide results and limits: Whereas aged donors had fewer naive CD4+ cells, long-lived donors had more of them and higher diversity. As naive T cell percentage varied, TCR beta diversity correlated strongly with it.

Note on this clonotype: Its antigen is not known. A clone one base away is much larger, so this may be a read error.

The TCR was taken from a woman aged 80 or over in good health. The chain has TRBV7-6 and TRBJ2-3; 8 nucleotides align to TRBD2. Sequences were obtained from blood. CDR3 coding DNA: TGTGCCAGCAGCCGTGGATTGTTGGCGGGGGGCAGAGATACGCAGTGTTTT. Encoded protein: CASSRGLLAGGRDTQCF.